Listed below are T cell receptor beta chains from one sample, sequenced in a study of beta chain features in type 1 diabetes. TCRdb keeps only in-frame clones here, not all; method: immunoSEQ multiplex PCR. The data show a few hundred thousand clones, approximately 15% seen once. The sample taken for sequencing was naive CD4+ T cells from blood. These receptors originate from a man between 25 and 39 years old in good health. The CDR3 runs from the conserved cysteine through the conserved F or W. D genes are given only for firm matches. A row's size may be missing; if present it is once, few, many or a size class.

v_gene	j_gene	abundance	d_gene	CDR3aa	CDR3nt
TRBV25-1	TRBJ2-6	few	NA	CASRKGSSGANVLTF	TGTGCCAGCCGCAAGGGGAGCTCTGGGGCCAACGTCCTGACTTTC
TRBV11-2	TRBJ2-4	once	NA	CASSLLLTAKNIQYF	TGTGCCAGCAGCTTACTTTTAACGGCAAAAAACATTCAGTACTTC
TRBV11-3	TRBJ2-4	NA	TRBD2	CASSYLAGEIKNIQYF	TGTGCCAGCAGCTACCTAGCGGGAGAGATTAAAAACATTCAGTACTTC
TRBV7-2	TRBJ2-5	NA	NA	CASSLGRKETQYF	TGTGCCAGCAGCTTGGGGCGGAAGGAGACCCAGTACTTC
TRBV5-4	TRBJ2-3	few	NA	CASSLRQATDTQYF	TGTGCCAGCAGCTTGAGACAGGCCACAGATACGCAGTATTTT
TRBV9	TRBJ2-3	NA	NA	CASSVDPATDTQYF	TGTGCCAGCAGCGTAGATCCAGCCACAGATACGCAGTATTTT
TRBV7-2	TRBJ1-2	NA	NA	CASSSDRTYYGYTF	TGTGCCAGCAGCTCCGACAGGACTTACTATGGCTACACCTTC
TRBV25-1	TRBJ2-5	few	NA	CASMGQVRETQYF	TGTGCCAGCATGGGTCAGGTCCGCGAGACCCAGTACTTC
TRBV19	TRBJ2-5	NA	TRBD2	CASSILGLAGGRETQYF	TGTGCCAGTAGTATCCTTGGACTAGCGGGAGGGCGTGAGACCCAGTACTTC
TRBV15	TRBJ2-5	NA	TRBD2	CATSKRTSGAQETQYF	TGTGCCACCAGCAAAAGGACTAGCGGAGCTCAAGAGACCCAGTACTTC
TRBV5-4	TRBJ2-4	NA	NA	CASSLEPGENIQYF	TGTGCCAGCAGCTTGGAACCGGGGGAAAACATTCAGTACTTC
TRBV29-1	TRBJ2-1	NA	NA	CSGRDLEQFF	TGCAGCGGCCGGGACTTGGAGCAGTTCTTC
TRBV2	TRBJ2-1	few	NA	CASSFTRSGEQFF	TGTGCCAGCAGTTTCACCCGCAGCGGAGAGCAGTTCTTC
TRBV15	TRBJ2-7	NA	TRBD1	CATSRATGEDEQYF	TGTGCCACCAGCAGAGCGACAGGGGAAGACGAGCAGTACTTC
TRBV5-4	TRBJ2-3	NA	NA	CASRGPLEADTQYF	TGTGCCAGCAGGGGACCCCTAGAAGCGGATACGCAGTATTTT
TRBV6-1	TRBJ2-7	NA	NA	CASTRESEQYF	TGTGCCAGCACCAGGGAGAGCGAGCAGTACTTC
TRBV7-9	TRBJ2-5	few	NA	CASSLEGSPGETQYF	TGTGCCAGCAGCTTAGAGGGGTCCCCAGGGGAGACCCAGTACTTC
TRBV5-1	TRBJ2-4	once	NA	CASSLNREVNIQYF	TGCGCCAGCAGCTTGAATAGGGAGGTAAACATTCAGTACTTC
TRBV6-5	TRBJ2-5	few	NA	CASSEGKETQYF	TGTGCCAGCAGTGAAGGGAAAGAGACCCAGTACTTC
TRBV18	TRBJ2-3	few	TRBD2	CASSPMAGGADTQYF	TGTGCCAGCTCACCAATGGCGGGGGGGGCCGATACGCAGTATTTT
TRBV13	TRBJ2-2	few	TRBD2	CASSPYSGRNTGELFF	TGTGCCAGCAGCCCATATAGCGGGAGAAACACCGGGGAGCTGTTTTTT
TRBV30	TRBJ1-2	NA	NA	CAWRGRDYGYTF	TGTGCCTGGCGAGGCAGGGATTATGGCTACACCTTC
TRBV4-3	TRBJ1-1	NA	NA	CASSPDVGSEAFF	TGCGCCAGCAGCCCGGACGTGGGGAGTGAAGCTTTCTTT
TRBV5-1	TRBJ2-5	NA	NA	CASSYTGTAQETQYF	TGCGCCAGCAGCTACACCGGGACGGCCCAAGAGACCCAGTACTTC
TRBV9	TRBJ2-1	once	TRBD2	CASSPTSGSFYGEQFF	TGTGCCAGCAGCCCTACTAGCGGGAGTTTTTACGGTGAGCAGTTCTTC
TRBV27	TRBJ2-7	few	NA	CASSFVQGSNEQYF	TGTGCCAGCAGTTTCGTACAGGGAAGTAACGAGCAGTACTTC
TRBV7-9	TRBJ1-6	few	TRBD1	CASSDETGGDSPLHF	TGTGCCAGCAGCGATGAGACAGGGGGCGATTCACCCCTCCACTTT
TRBV14	TRBJ2-3	NA	NA	CASSQGRTAMITDTQYF	TGTGCCAGCAGCCAAGGGAGGACGGCGATGATCACAGATACGCAGTATTTT